The 21 T cell receptor beta chains reported below all come from one sample, sequenced in a study of cytomegalovirus exposure and HLA in healthy donors. Primers: 60 Vbeta forward and 13 Jbeta reverse. The method was immunoSEQ multiplex PCR; TCRdb's version includes in-frame clones alone and lacks a portion of them. The table shows 90,000 to 150,000 clones, with around 63% occurring only once. Sequencing used PBMCs. These receptors were obtained from a man between 35 and 55 years old in good health and CMV-seropositive.

This chain connects TRBV19 to TRBJ2-3; D is perhaps TRBD2 (5 bases). The V end was cut by 6 bases, the J end by 6 bases, with 10 bases between. Germline V CDR1 and CDR2: LNHDA, SQIVND (reference sequence). This CDR3 region has 12 residues. The CDR3 loop reads CASSRTGDTQYF. As DNA, the CDR3 is TGTGCCAGTAGCAGGACGGGGGATACGCAGTATTTT.

The J gene is TRBJ2-2, the V gene TRBV5-1, with TRBD2 matching over 10 bases. J was trimmed by 10 bases and V by 0 bases; bases with no gene match: 6. The CDR3 loop spans 15 amino acids. The germline gives CDR1 SGHRS, CDR2 YFSETQ. The CDR3 coding sequence is TGCGCCAGCAGCTTGGCTAGCGGGAGATTTGAGGAGCTGTTTTTT. Its translation is CASSLASGRFEELFF.

This clone came up a few times. V and J are TRBV29-1 and TRBJ2-3; 7 bases are a match to TRBD1. This CDR3 has 15 amino acids. Losses at the gene ends were 7 bases for V and 0 bases for J; bases not matched to a gene: 10. CDR1 is SQVTM, CDR2 ANQGSEA, per germline. CDR3 nucleotide sequence: TGCAGCGCCTTAGACAGGGAGTCTAGCACAGATACGCAGTATTTT. Protein product: CSALDRESSTDTQYF.

The rearrangement links TRBV6-1 to TRBJ1-5, with a possible D match to TRBD1 (6 bases). The CDR3 runs 17 residues. Germline V gene data show CDR1 as MNHNS and CDR2 as SASEGT. V was trimmed by 4 bases and J by 0 bases, leaving 16 bases between them. The CDR3 coding sequence is TGTGCCAGCAGTGCCAACAGGGTCCGCCCTAGCAATCAGCCCCAGCATTTT. Protein product: CASSANRVRPSNQPQHF.

The V and J genes are TRBV7-3 and TRBJ2-2, with TRBD1 as a possible D gene (6 bases). Trimming removed 5 bases from V and 6 bases from J, with 19 bases in between. The length of the CDR3 is 16 residues. Per germline, CDR1 SGHTA and CDR2 FQGTGA. The CDR3 DNA is TGTGCCAGCAGCGGGGACACCGGGCCCTATTCCGGGGAGCTGTTTTTT. Translated: CASSGDTGPYSGELFF. The full variable domain, in which reference TRBV7-3 and TRBJ2-2 provide the parts outside the CDR3, is GAGVSQTPSNKVTEKGKYVELRCDPISGHTALYWYRQSLGQGPEFLIYFQGTGAADDSGLPNDRFFAVRPEGSVSTLKIQRTERGDSAVYLCASSGDTGPYSGELFFGEGSRLTVL.

V gene TRBV2 combines with J gene TRBJ1-4; the D gene is possibly TRBD1 (6 bases). CDR3 length: 16 amino acids. Germline assignment: CDR1 SNHLY and CDR2 FYNNEI. V shed 6 bases and J shed 6 bases, with 20 bases lying between them. CDR3 residues: CASSQIRGAEDEKLFF. The CDR3 DNA reads TGTGCCAGCAGCCAGATCCGGGGGGCGGAGGATGAAAAACTGTTTTTT.

This clone was seen more than once but under ten times. The chain is built from TRBV9 and TRBJ1-1, with D perhaps TRBD1 (6 bases). There are 14 residues in the CDR3. Germline loops: CDR1 SGDLS, CDR2 YYNGEE. The ends were cut back, 3 bases at V and 12 bases at J, with 21 bases in the middle. The CDR3 sequence is CASSGGTGTRVSFF. The CDR3 DNA follows: TGTGCCAGCAGCGGGGGAACCGGGACACGAGTCTCTTTCTTT.

With regard to this clone: At one of its ends the junction is not consistent with the germline gene, which may arise from a read error. J is TRBJ2-7 and V is TRBV7-7; the D call may be TRBD1 or TRBD2 (6 bases each). The germline V gene encodes CDR1 SSHAT and CDR2 FNYEAQ (reference sequence). The CDR3 totals 14 residues. The chain's CDR3 is CASSVGGRSYEQYF. The CDR3 coding sequence is TGTGCTAGCAGCGTAGGGGGGAGGTCCTACGAGCAGTACTTC. The full variable domain, completed using reference TRBV7-7 and TRBJ2-7, is GAGVSQSPRYKVTKRGQDVTLRCDPISSHATLYWYQQALGQGPEFLTYFNYEAQPDKSGLPSDRFSAERPEGSISTLTIQRTEQRDSAMYRCASSVGGRSYEQYFGPGTRLTVT.

The chain couples TRBV15 to TRBJ1-4, with TRBD1 matching 8 bases. The germline gives CDR1 LNHNV, CDR2 YYDKDF (reference sequence). The CDR3 consists of 14 residues. Germline trimming cut 5 bases from V and 7 bases from J; bases unmatched to any gene: 6. In nucleotides, the CDR3 is TGTGCCACCAGCGGAAGACAGGGGACTGAAAAACTGTTTTTT. Its protein is CATSGRQGTEKLFF.

V usage is TRBV6-1 and J usage is TRBJ1-1, with 8 nucleotides matching TRBD1. Germline V gene sequence: CDR1 MNHNS, CDR2 SASEGT. V shed 6 bases and J 4 bases; nucleotides not matched to a gene: 13. This CDR3 is built from 16 residues. CDR3 nucleotides: TGTGCCAGCAGAGAACTCGGACAGGGCACTTCCACTGAAGCTTTCTTT. Translating gives CASRELGQGTSTEAFF.

The chain combines TRBV19 with TRBJ1-2, with TRBD1 matching 8 bases. The CDR3 length is 14 residues. V shed 5 bases, J shed 4 bases, and the junction held 6 bases outside the gene matches. Germline V lookup: CDR1 LNHDA, CDR2 SQIVND (reference sequence). The CDR3 here is CASSFDRGGYGYTF. DNA for the CDR3: TGTGCCAGTAGTTTCGACAGGGGTGGCTATGGCTACACCTTC.

V and J are TRBV5-4 and TRBJ2-7; maybe TRBD1 (5 bases). V was clipped by 0 bases and J by 0 bases, with 10 bases between them. Germline CDR1 reads SGHNT; CDR2 reads YYREEE (reference sequence). The CDR3 spans 15 residues. The CDR3, as DNA: TGTGCCAGCAGCTTGGGGGGCAGTGACTCCTACGAGCAGTACTTC. This gives the protein CASSLGGSDSYEQYF. Full variable domain (rest looked up from reference TRBV5-4 and TRBJ2-7): ETGVTQSPTHLIKTRGQQVTLRCSSQSGHNTVSWYQQALGQGPQFIFQYYREEENGRGNFPPRFSGLQFPNYSSELNVNALELDDSALYLCASSLGGSDSYEQYFGPGTRLTVT.

The rearrangement uses TRBV2 and TRBJ2-7; 12 bases are a match to TRBD2. Germline V gene data show CDR1 as SNHLY and CDR2 as FYNNEI. The V segment lost 7 bases and the J segment 1 base; nucleotides outside the gene matches: 5. This CDR3 has 15 residues. The CDR3 nucleotides are TGTGCCAGCACCCGACTAGCGGGAGTGTCCTACGAGCAGTACTTC. This sequence encodes CASTRLAGVSYEQYF.

The rearrangement uses TRBV2 and TRBJ1-1, with no clear D. Germline CDR1 SNHLY, CDR2 FYNNEI. The CDR3 sequence is 11 residues long. The germline V and J ends were trimmed by 8 bases and 3 bases, with 7 bases remaining between them. The DNA for the CDR3 is TGTGCCAGCCTATCGCACACTGAAGCTTTCTTT. Protein product: CASLSHTEAFF.

This clone was seen only a few times. The chain carries TRBV29-1 and TRBJ2-3; TRBD2 aligns across 12 bases. This CDR3 spans 14 amino acids. Germline values: CDR1 SQVTM, CDR2 ANQGSEA. Trimming took 7 bases from V and 7 from J; bases not matched to a gene: 9. DNA for the CDR3: TGCAGCGGGCGACTAGCGGGAGCGGAAAATACGCAGTATTTT. Protein product: CSGRLAGAENTQYF.

This chain joins TRBV19 and TRBJ1-1, with D unresolved. The CDR3 is 14 residues long. Trimming took off 9 bases at V and 1 base at J, with 15 bases between the two ends. Germline values: CDR1 LNHDA, CDR2 SQIVND (reference sequence). The CDR3 region is CASERAGSNTEAFF. The CDR3 DNA is TGTGCCAGCGAGAGAGCGGGGTCGAACACTGAAGCTTTCTTT.

The chain has TRBV27 and TRBJ2-3; 10 positions agree with TRBD1. The CDR3 has 15 residues. V dropped 5 bases and J dropped 6; count of bases not matched to a gene: 8. From germline, CDR1 is MNHEY and CDR2 SMNVEV (reference sequence). DNA of the CDR3: TGTGCCAGCAGTGTCCTGACAGGGGGCAGGGATACGCAGTATTTT. This translates into CASSVLTGGRDTQYF.

The genes are TRBV29-1 and TRBJ1-1; D is perhaps TRBD1 (6 bases). Germline CDR1 SQVTM, CDR2 ANQGSEA. V was cut by 7 bases and J by 1 base, with 13 bases left in between. The length of the CDR3 is 13 residues. The chain's CDR3 is CSAQGQTNTEAFF. CDR3 DNA sequence: TGCAGCGCCCAAGGACAGACGAACACTGAAGCTTTCTTT. Full variable domain (rest looked up from reference TRBV29-1 and TRBJ1-1): SAVISQKPSRDICQRGTSLTIQCQVDSQVTMMFWYRQQPGQSLTLIATANQGSEATYESGFVIDKFPISRPNLTFSTLTVSNMSPEDSSIYLCSAQGQTNTEAFFGQGTRLTVV.

This clone turned up a few times. The rearrangement joins TRBV7-6 to TRBJ2-3; possible D gene TRBD1, 5 bases. Trimming removed 4 bases at V and 3 bases at J, with 11 bases between. This CDR3 is 14 amino acids long. The germline gives CDR1 SGHVS, CDR2 FNYEAQ. In nucleotides, the CDR3 is TGTGCCAGCAGCTCCTTTTACAGGACAGATACGCAGTATTTT. Translation gives CASSSFYRTDTQYF.

The chain combines TRBV7-8 with TRBJ2-3, with D possibly TRBD2 on 6 matching bases. The CDR3 has 15 amino acids. The V and J ends lost 5 bases and 1 base respectively, with 13 bases between them. Germline V gives CDR1 SGHVS, CDR2 FQNEAQ. The CDR3 DNA follows: TGTGCCAGCAGCCGCGGGGTTTCCCGCACAGATACGCAGTATTTT. Its translation: CASSRGVSRTDTQYF.

The chain uses TRBV5-1 and TRBJ2-5, with 10 bases that match TRBD2. The CDR3 runs to 16 residues. Germline CDR1 reads SGHRS; CDR2 reads YFSETQ. V shed 4 bases, J shed 5 bases, and the junction held 11 bases outside the gene matches. CDR3 sequence (DNA): TGCGCCAGCAGCCCTAGTTCAGCGGGGGGGCTGGAGACCCAGTACTTC. Encoded protein: CASSPSSAGGLETQYF.